The 30 T cell receptor beta chains given below trace back to one sample, sequenced in a study of cytomegalovirus exposure and HLA in healthy donors. The PCR contained 60 Vbeta and 13 Jbeta primers. Repertoires were generated with immunoSEQ multiplex PCR, while TCRdb's copy carries only in-frame clones and drops some. The table records some 130,000 clones, approximately 78% of them present only once. Sequencing input: PBMCs. Receptor source: a human donor in good health.

The chain combines TRBV4-2 with TRBJ2-7; tentative D call: TRBD2 (6 bases). This CDR3 has 16 amino acids. Between the trimmed V and J ends, which lost 4 bases and 3 bases, there was a span of 19 bases. CDR1 LGHNA and CDR2 YNFKEQ come from the germline V gene. The DNA of the CDR3 is TGTGCCAGCAGCCGGGAAGCGGGCCTTCTCTTCTACGAGCAGTACTTC. It specifies CASSREAGLLFYEQYF.

In DNA, the CDR3 is TGTGCCAGTAGTCCGAGGCTGGAAACCTTGGCCGCCTACGAGCAGTACTTC. Protein product: CASSPRLETLAAYEQYF. The V call is TRBV19, the J call TRBJ2-7; D is undetermined. The V end lost 5 bases, the J end lost 2 bases, and 22 bases lay between the germline ends. The CDR3 length is 17 residues. Germline assignment: CDR1 LNHDA and CDR2 SQIVND (reference sequence).

The chain employs TRBV4-3 and TRBJ1-2; 8 bases line up with TRBD1. Germline values: CDR1 LGHNA, CDR2 YSLEER. J lost 8 bases, V lost 5 bases, and 7 bases had no gene match. The CDR3 has 13 amino acids. CDR3 amino acids: CASSTQGAGGYTF. DNA of the CDR3: TGCGCCAGCAGCACCCAGGGGGCGGGGGGCTACACCTTC.

The rearrangement joins TRBV28 to TRBJ1-5, with 7 bases lining up with TRBD1. Germline-derived CDR1 and CDR2 are MDHEN and SYDVKM. J was trimmed by 0 bases and V by 11 bases; bases with no gene match: 10. The CDR3 length is 15 residues. DNA of the CDR3: TGTGCCTCGATCACGGGACAGTTTAGCAATCAGCCCCAGCATTTT. This translates into CASITGQFSNQPQHF.

This clone was recorded once. The rearrangement links TRBV5-4 to TRBJ2-7; the match to TRBD2 covers 16 bases. The CDR3 has 16 residues. CDR1 SGHNT and CDR2 YYREEE come from the germline V gene (reference sequence). J lost 1 base, V lost 3 bases, and 1 base had no gene match. The DNA for the CDR3 is TGTGCCAGCAGCTCGGGACTAGCGGGAGGGTCCTACGAGCAGTACTTC. It translates to CASSSGLAGGSYEQYF.

This clone was recorded once. The chain carries TRBV13 and TRBJ2-7; TRBD2 matches 11 bases. The CDR3 spans 15 residues. CDR1 is PRHDT and CDR2 is FYEKMQ in the germline V gene (reference sequence). V shed 5 bases, J shed 2 bases, and the junction held 5 bases outside the gene matches. The CDR3 is CASSKLAGGTYEQYF. In nucleotides, the CDR3 is TGTGCCAGCAGCAAGCTAGCGGGGGGCACCTACGAGCAGTACTTC.

This chain links TRBV11-3 with TRBJ2-7; TRBD1 agrees at 11 bases. Germline CDR1 reads SGHNT; CDR2 reads YENEEA. V gave up 1 base and J gave up 3 bases; unmatched junction bases: 2. The CDR3 has 15 residues. The chain's CDR3 is CASSLAGTGGYEQYF. The CDR3 coding sequence is TGTGCCAGCAGCTTAGCCGGGACAGGGGGCTACGAGCAGTACTTC.

V is TRBV30 and J is TRBJ2-7; a weak D match, TRBD2 (6 bases). There are 13 residues in the CDR3. CDR1 is GTSNPN and CDR2 is SVGIG in the germline V gene (reference sequence). V was clipped by 3 bases and J by 6 bases, with 15 bases between them. The CDR3 loop is CAWSRGTSSEQYF. In DNA, the CDR3 is TGTGCCTGGAGCCGAGGGACTTCGAGCGAGCAGTACTTC.

This chain joins TRBV6-5 and TRBJ2-5; D perhaps matches TRBD2 (6 bases). CDR3 length: 12 residues. V was trimmed by 5 bases and J by 9 bases, leaving 13 bases between them. Germline V lookup: CDR1 MNHEY, CDR2 SVGAGI. The CDR3 DNA follows: TGTGCCAGCAGTCGACCAACTAGCCCCCAGTACTTC. It translates to CASSRPTSPQYF.

The V and J genes are TRBV4-2 and TRBJ1-2, with 8 bases identical to TRBD1. Germline V gene lookup returns CDR1 LGHNA and CDR2 YNFKEQ. The V segment lost 3 bases and the J segment 1 base; nucleotides outside the gene matches: 4. The CDR3 has 15 residues. CDR3: CASSQTGQDNYGYTF. For the CDR3, the DNA is TGTGCCAGCAGCCAGACGGGACAGGATAACTATGGCTACACCTTC.

V is TRBV7-2 and J is TRBJ2-1; 11 nucleotides align to TRBD1. V was clipped by 5 bases and J by 6 bases; unmatched bases: 6. CDR1 and CDR2 from the germline V gene are SGHTA and FQGNSA. This CDR3 has 15 residues. This CDR3 reads CASSRTGTGGNEQFF. In DNA, the CDR3 is TGTGCCAGCAGCCGTACCGGGACAGGGGGCAATGAGCAGTTCTTC. Looking up the rest from reference TRBV7-2 and TRBJ2-1 gives the full variable domain: GAGVSQSPSNKVTEKGKDVELRCDPISGHTALYWYRQSLGQGLEFLIYFQGNSAPDKSGLPSDRFSAERTGGSVSTLTIQRTQQEDSAVYLCASSRTGTGGNEQFFGPGTRLTVL.

The chain joins TRBV15 to TRBJ2-7; 7 positions match TRBD2. Per germline, CDR1 LNHNV and CDR2 YYDKDF (reference sequence). CDR3 size: 13 residues. J gave up 6 bases and V 1 base, and 3 bases lay outside the gene matches. The CDR3 bases are TGTGCCACCAGCAGAGCTAGCGGCGGCGAGCAGTACTTC. Amino acid sequence: CATSRASGGEQYF. The entire variable domain, with the rest obtained from reference TRBV15 and TRBJ2-7, is as follows: DAMVIQNPRYQVTQFGKPVTLSCSQTLNHNVMYWYQQKSSQAPKLLFHYYDKDFNNEADTPDNFQSRRPNTSFCFLDIRSPGLGDTAMYLCATSRASGGEQYFGPGTRLTVT.

The CDR3 protein is CASSLTGGPRELFF. In DNA form, the CDR3 reads TGTGCCAGCAGTCTCACCGGGGGGCCTCGGGAGCTGTTTTTT. The chain has TRBV2 and TRBJ2-2, with D tentatively TRBD2 (7 bases). Trimming took 5 bases from V and 9 from J, leaving 16 bases between them. The CDR3 spans 14 residues. CDR1 SNHLY and CDR2 FYNNEI come from the germline V gene.

V is TRBV15 and J is TRBJ1-6; D ambiguous. The ends were cut back, 0 bases at V and 5 bases at J, with 11 bases in the middle. The CDR3 is 16 residues long. Germline CDR1 and CDR2: LNHNV and YYDKDF (reference sequence). This chain's CDR3 is CATSREREKNNSPLHF. The CDR3 DNA reads as TGTGCCACCAGCAGAGAGAGGGAGAAGAATAATTCACCCCTCCACTTT.

As concerns this clone: This sample also contains other DNA sequences that code for the same CDR3. V gene TRBV30 combines with J gene TRBJ1-5, with D possibly TRBD1 on 5 matching bases. Germline V gene data show CDR1 as GTSNPN and CDR2 as SVGIG (reference sequence). V lost 3 bases, J lost 0 bases, and 9 bases lay in between. The CDR3 is made up of 14 amino acids. The CDR3 DNA is TGTGCCTGGAGGGCAGGGTTTAGCAATCAGCCCCAGCATTTT. This codes for CAWRAGFSNQPQHF.

The V gene is TRBV5-6, the J gene TRBJ2-3; 7 bases map to TRBD1. The germline V gene has CDR1 SGHDT and CDR2 YYEEEE. This CDR3 has 17 amino acids. V dropped 4 bases and J dropped 6; count of bases not matched to a gene: 17. CDR3 in amino acids: CASSPLRNTGARDTQYF. In DNA form, the CDR3 reads TGTGCCAGCAGCCCCCTCCGTAATACAGGGGCGCGGGATACGCAGTATTTT.

The V and J genes are TRBV2 and TRBJ1-3; D gene uncertain. V lost 1 base, J lost 0 bases, and 7 bases lay in between. Germline V gene lookup returns CDR1 SNHLY and CDR2 FYNNEI. The CDR3 covers 15 residues. Here the CDR3 DNA reads TGTGCCAGCAGTGAAGGCAGGAACTCTGGAAACACCATATATTTT. Amino acid sequence: CASSEGRNSGNTIYF. The complete variable domain, with remaining parts taken from reference TRBV2 and TRBJ1-3, reads EPEVTQTPSHQVTQMGQEVILRCVPISNHLYFYWYRQILGQKVEFLVSFYNNEISEKSEIFDDQFSVERPDGSNFTLKIRSTKLEDSAMYFCASSEGRNSGNTIYFGEGSWLTVV.

This rearrangement joins TRBV10-1 to TRBJ1-5; 8 positions match TRBD1. The J segment lost 6 bases and the V segment lost 5 bases, leaving 9 bases of the junction unmatched. Germline-derived CDR1 and CDR2 are WNHNN and SYGVQD (reference sequence). This CDR3 region has 15 residues. The CDR3 loop is CASSLYGQGPQPQHF. The CDR3 DNA sequence: TGCGCCAGCAGTTTATACGGACAGGGCCCTCAGCCCCAGCATTTT.

This clone was seen a handful of times. The chain recombines TRBV30 with TRBJ2-7; TRBD2 matches at 8 bases. This CDR3 comprises 16 residues. With 3 bases clipped from V and 0 bases from J, the junction kept 10 bases outside the gene matches. Germline assignment: CDR1 GTSNPN and CDR2 SVGIG (reference sequence). CDR3 nucleotide sequence: TGTGCCTGGAGGCAAACGACTAGCGCCAGCTCCTACGAGCAGTACTTC. This codes for CAWRQTTSASSYEQYF.

The chain joins TRBV28 to TRBJ2-1, with D perhaps TRBD2 (6 bases). This CDR3 spans 14 amino acids. Trimming took off 7 bases at V and 6 bases at J, with 16 bases between the two ends. CDR1 MDHEN and CDR2 SYDVKM come from the germline V gene. CDR3 in DNA: TGTGCCAGCACCCGGGACTCCAAATCCAATGAGCAGTTCTTC. It specifies CASTRDSKSNEQFF. The full variable domain, completed using reference TRBV28 and TRBJ2-1, is DVKVTQSSRYLVKRTGEKVFLECVQDMDHENMFWYRQDPGLGLRLIYFSYDVKMKEKGDIPEGYSVSREKKERFSLILESASTNQTSMYLCASTRDSKSNEQFFGPGTRLTVL.

A note on this clone: In the same sample, other DNA sequences code for this CDR3. The J gene is TRBJ1-2, the V gene TRBV6-5; a weak D match, TRBD1 (5 bases). V lost 0 bases and J 5 bases, leaving 10 bases between the germline ends. Germline V gives CDR1 MNHEY, CDR2 SVGAGI. The CDR3 loop spans 14 amino acids. For the CDR3, the DNA is TGTGCCAGCAGTTACTCACCGGGGGGTTATGGCTACACCTTC. Amino acids: CASSYSPGGYGYTF.

The CDR3 nucleotides are TGTGCCAGCAGTTTACTCGGGACAGAGTACAATGAGCAGTTCTTC. Translation: CASSLLGTEYNEQFF. The chain couples TRBV27 to TRBJ2-1, with TRBD1 matching over 7 bases. This CDR3 comprises 15 residues. Germline trimming cut 2 bases from V and 4 bases from J; bases unmatched to any gene: 5. Germline CDR1 is MNHEY and CDR2 is SMNVEV (reference sequence).

Of note for this clone: Other DNA sequences in this specimen translate into the identical CDR3. This sequence joins TRBV29-1 and TRBJ2-3, with D possibly being TRBD1 (5 bases). Trimming left V 4 bases short and J 5 bases short, with 10 bases between. The CDR3 totals 12 residues. CDR1 and CDR2 from the germline V gene are SQVTM and ANQGSEA. The CDR3 reads CSVAQGGDTQYF. The CDR3 region has the DNA TGCAGCGTTGCCCAGGGTGGAGATACGCAGTATTTT.

The rearrangement links TRBV4-2 to TRBJ2-5; TRBD2 might be the D (5 bases). Trimming took 4 bases from V and 3 from J, leaving 9 bases between them. CDR1 and CDR2 from the germline V gene are LGHNA and YNFKEQ. The CDR3 consists of 13 residues. DNA of the CDR3: TGTGCCAGCAGCCGCCTCGGGGAAGAGACCCAGTACTTC. Amino acids: CASSRLGEETQYF.

The J gene is TRBJ1-5, the V gene TRBV28; D remains ambiguous. Between the trimmed V and J ends, which lost 5 bases and 3 bases, there was a span of 2 bases. This CDR3 is built from 11 residues. Germline V gives CDR1 MDHEN, CDR2 SYDVKM. CDR3 protein: CASSLNQPQHF. DNA of the CDR3: TGTGCCAGCAGTCTCAATCAGCCCCAGCATTTT.

The chain recombines TRBV5-4 with TRBJ2-7; TRBD1 aligns across 8 bases. Germline CDR1 and CDR2: SGHNT and YYREEE (reference sequence). The CDR3 covers 16 residues. V lost 0 bases to trimming and J lost 5 bases; unmatched junction nucleotides: 10. Written as DNA, the CDR3 is TGTGCCAGCAGCTTGGGGGCAGGGGGCCTCGTCCACGAGCAGTACTTC. Its translation: CASSLGAGGLVHEQYF.

The chain joins TRBV11-2 to TRBJ2-2; D remains ambiguous. V was cut by 7 bases and J by 0 bases, with 15 bases left in between. Germline assignment: CDR1 SGHAT and CDR2 FQNNGV. The CDR3 contains 16 residues. Here the CDR3 reads CASTIGLGANTGELFF. The CDR3 coding sequence is TGTGCCAGCACCATAGGCCTGGGCGCGAACACCGGGGAGCTGTTTTTT.

V is TRBV29-1 and J is TRBJ1-1; a weak D match, TRBD1 (6 bases). The length of the CDR3 is 13 residues. CDR1 is SQVTM and CDR2 is ANQGSEA in the germline V gene. The ends were cut back, 6 bases at V and 1 base at J, with 12 bases in the middle. The CDR3 protein is CSVEGHWNTEAFF. The CDR3 bases are TGCAGCGTAGAGGGACACTGGAACACTGAAGCTTTCTTT.

This clone has more than one count but fewer than ten. The CDR3 bases are TGTGCCAGCCAATCTAGCGGGAGTCACAATGAGCAGTTCTTC. Its translation is CASQSSGSHNEQFF. This chain connects TRBV28 to TRBJ2-1; 10 nucleotides match TRBD2. This CDR3 has 14 amino acids. Germline V gene sequence: CDR1 MDHEN, CDR2 SYDVKM. The V gene end was trimmed by 8 bases and the J gene end by 5 bases; junction bases not matched to a gene: 6.

With regard to this clone: An end of the junction differs from the germline gene, which may be a read error. The sample has other DNA sequences that encode this CDR3 too. The chain employs TRBV6-5 and TRBJ1-1; weak D call: TRBD1 (5 bases). Germline CDR1 is MNHEY and CDR2 is SVGAGI. The CDR3 is made up of 15 amino acids. The CDR3 loop reads CASRLRQRGDTEAFF. The CDR3 nucleotides read TGTGCCAGCAGACTAAGACAGCGGGGTGACACTGAGGCTTTCTTT.